What follows describes a single T cell receptor beta chain. V lost 2 bases, J lost 6 bases, and 6 bases stayed unmatched. The CDR3 extends over 14 amino acids. CDR1 is KGHSH, CDR2 LQKENI, per germline. This record belongs to a study of blood T cell repertoires in COVID-19. Study as a whole: COVID-19 samples collected from the United States, Italy and Spain covered acute and convalescent phases. T cells, B-cell-depleted T cells, or PBMCs provided the cDNA or gDNA that served as material.

Original handling: Estimation of nucleated cell counts was performed using reference gene primer amplification. Profiling relied on immunoSEQ multiplex PCR, and the TCRdb table lists in-frame clones only, not all of them. V, J and clone size reflect that table, while D and trimming were determined from the DNA. Of around 84,000 clones listed, about four fifths are singletons. This receptor was taken from a woman in her 40s with active or convalescent COVID-19. What was sequenced was peripheral blood. The V call is TRBV18, the J call TRBJ2-7, with TRBD1 identical over 8 bases. CDR3 in amino acids: CASSPVTGGGEQYF. CDR3 DNA: TGTGCCAGCTCACCAGTCACAGGGGGAGGCGAGCAGTACTTC.